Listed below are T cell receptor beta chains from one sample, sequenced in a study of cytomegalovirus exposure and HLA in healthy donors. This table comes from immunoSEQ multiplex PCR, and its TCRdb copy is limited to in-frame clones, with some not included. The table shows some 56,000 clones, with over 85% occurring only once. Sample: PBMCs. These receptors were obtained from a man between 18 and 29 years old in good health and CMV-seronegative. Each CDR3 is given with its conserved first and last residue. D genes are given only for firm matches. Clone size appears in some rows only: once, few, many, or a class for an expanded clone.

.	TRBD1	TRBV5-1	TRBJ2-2	CASSLGTGGTGELFF	TGCGCCAGCAGCCTAGGGACAGGTGGGACCGGGGAGCTGTTTTTT
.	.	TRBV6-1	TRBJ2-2	CASRDRANTGELFF	TGTGCCAGCAGAGACAGAGCGAACACCGGGGAGCTGTTTTTT
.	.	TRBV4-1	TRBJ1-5	CASSQEGGEGWPQHF	TGCGCCAGCAGCCAAGAGGGCGGAGAGGGATGGCCCCAGCATTTT
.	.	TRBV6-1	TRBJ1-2	CASTTGFHGYTF	TGTGCCAGCACTACAGGGTTTCATGGCTACACCTTC
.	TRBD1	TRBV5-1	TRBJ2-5	CASSRETGRQETQYF	TGCGCCAGCAGCCGAGAGACAGGGAGACAAGAGACCCAGTACTTC
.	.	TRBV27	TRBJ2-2	CASGVGPGELFF	TGTGCCAGCGGAGTAGGCCCCGGGGAGCTGTTTTTT
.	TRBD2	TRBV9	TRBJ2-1	CASSVGGSGSYNEQFF	TGTGCCAGCAGCGTAGGGGGTAGCGGGTCGTACAATGAGCAGTTCTTC
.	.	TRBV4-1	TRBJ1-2	CASSQPGGGERDGYTF	TGCGCCAGCAGCCAACCTGGTGGGGGCGAGAGAGATGGCTACACCTTC
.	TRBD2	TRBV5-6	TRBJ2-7	CASSLAPGLAGTSYEQYF	TGTGCCAGCAGCTTGGCCCCCGGACTAGCGGGAACCTCCTACGAGCAGTACTTC
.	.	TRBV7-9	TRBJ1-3	CASSLGSRNSGNTIYF	TGTGCCAGCAGCTTAGGTTCCAGGAACTCTGGAAACACCATATATTTT
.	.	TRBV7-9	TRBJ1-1	CASSLAASPGTEAFF	TGTGCCAGCAGCTTAGCTGCGTCCCCGGGCACTGAAGCTTTCTTT
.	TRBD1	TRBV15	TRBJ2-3	CATSRGSGGGPSTDTQYF	TGTGCCACCAGCAGAGGTTCAGGGGGCGGACCTAGCACAGATACGCAGTATTTT
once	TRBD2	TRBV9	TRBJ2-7	CASSGGTGGGDEQYF	TGTGCCAGCAGCGGAGGGACCGGGGGGGGCGACGAGCAGTACTTC